The 4 T cell receptor beta chains presented below share a single source sample, sequenced in a study of blood T cell dynamics during melanoma immunotherapy. Time point indicated: week 3, after first cycle of checkpoint inhibitor. Profiled with immunoSEQ multiplex PCR; TCRdb holds only in-frame clones, not every one. This sample has several thousand clones, with under 90% found just once. The sequenced sample was blood, obtained from a patient treated with checkpoint blockade. Receptors were obtained from a human donor with melanoma.

This chain links TRBV18 with TRBJ1-1; D gene uncertain. V lost 6 bases and J 0 bases, leaving 14 bases between the germline ends. The CDR3 has 15 amino acids. Germline CDR1 and CDR2: KGHSH and LQKENI. The CDR3 nucleotides read TGTGCCAGCTCGACCACGGCACATATGAACACTGAAGCTTTCTTT. Protein product: CASSTTAHMNTEAFF.

This chain joins TRBV27 and TRBJ2-5; 7 positions match TRBD1. The better agreement between TRBJ2-7 and the DNA end casts doubt on the J call. The length of the CDR3 is 14 residues. Germline V gene lookup returns CDR1 MNHEY and CDR2 SMNVEV (reference sequence). CDR3 coding DNA: TGTGCCAGCAGTCCCCGACAGGGATCCTACGAGCAGTACTTC. Its translation: CASSPRQGSYEQYF.

The CDR3 nucleotides read TGTGCCAGTCCCGGGACAGGCCGTGGGAATGATGGCTACACCTTC. Translated: CASPGTGRGNDGYTF. The V gene is TRBV2, the J gene TRBJ1-2, with 8 bases lining up with TRBD1. There are 15 residues in the CDR3. The trim removed 9 bases at V and 6 bases at J, leaving 15 bases unmatched. Germline-derived CDR1 and CDR2 are SNHLY and FYNNEI.

The table lists this clone with a count of one. V gene TRBV5-1 combines with J gene TRBJ1-1, with 7 nucleotides matching TRBD1. J gave up 4 bases and V 0 bases, and 3 bases lay outside the gene matches. CDR3 length: 14 residues. Germline-derived CDR1 and CDR2 are SGHRS and YFSETQ. The CDR3 coding sequence is TGCGCCAGCAGCTTGGGCAGGGGGATCACTGAAGCTTTCTTT. Translating gives CASSLGRGITEAFF.